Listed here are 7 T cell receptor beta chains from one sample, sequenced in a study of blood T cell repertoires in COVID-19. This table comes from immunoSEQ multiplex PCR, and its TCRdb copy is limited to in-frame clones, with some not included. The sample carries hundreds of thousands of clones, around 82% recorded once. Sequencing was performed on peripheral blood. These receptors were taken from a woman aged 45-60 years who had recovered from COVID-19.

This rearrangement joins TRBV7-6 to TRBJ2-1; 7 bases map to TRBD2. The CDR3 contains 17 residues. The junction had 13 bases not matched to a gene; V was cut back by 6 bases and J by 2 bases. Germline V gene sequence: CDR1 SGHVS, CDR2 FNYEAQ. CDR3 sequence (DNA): TGTGCCAGCAGACCTACCGGGACTATCCGTGCCTACAATGAGCAGTTCTTC. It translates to CASRPTGTIRAYNEQFF.

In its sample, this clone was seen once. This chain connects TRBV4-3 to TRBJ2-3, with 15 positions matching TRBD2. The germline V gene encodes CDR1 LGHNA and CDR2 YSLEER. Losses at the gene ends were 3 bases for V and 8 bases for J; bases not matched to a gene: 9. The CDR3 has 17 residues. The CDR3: CASSQDESGLAGGTQYF. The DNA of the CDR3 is TGCGCCAGCAGCCAGGATGAATCGGGACTAGCGGGAGGTACGCAGTATTTT.

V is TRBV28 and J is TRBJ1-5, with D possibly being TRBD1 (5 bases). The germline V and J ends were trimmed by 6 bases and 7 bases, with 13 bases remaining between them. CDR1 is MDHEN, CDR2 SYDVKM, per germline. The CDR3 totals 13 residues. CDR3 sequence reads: CASRIREDQPQHF. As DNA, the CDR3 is TGTGCCAGCAGAATCAGGGAAGACCAGCCCCAGCATTTT.

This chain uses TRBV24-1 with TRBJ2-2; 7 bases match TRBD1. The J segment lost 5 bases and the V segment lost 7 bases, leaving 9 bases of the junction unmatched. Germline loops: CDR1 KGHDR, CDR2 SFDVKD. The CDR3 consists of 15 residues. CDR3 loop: CATSPGDRETGELFF. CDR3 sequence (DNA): TGTGCCACCAGCCCTGGAGACAGGGAAACCGGGGAGCTGTTTTTT.

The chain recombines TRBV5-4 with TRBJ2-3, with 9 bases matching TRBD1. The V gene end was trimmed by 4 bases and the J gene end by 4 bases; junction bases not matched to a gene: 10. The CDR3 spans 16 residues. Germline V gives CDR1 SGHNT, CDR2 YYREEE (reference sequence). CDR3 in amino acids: CASSLAGTGIPDTQYF. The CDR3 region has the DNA TGTGCCAGCAGCCTGGCCGGGACAGGGATCCCAGATACGCAGTATTTT.

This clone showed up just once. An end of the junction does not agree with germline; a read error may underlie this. CDR3 in DNA: TGTGCCAGCAGTTTCGGTAATGGAAAACTGTTTTTT. This translates into CASSFGNGKLFF. V is TRBV12-3 or TRBV12-4 and J is TRBJ1-4; D remains ambiguous. The CDR3 contains 12 residues.

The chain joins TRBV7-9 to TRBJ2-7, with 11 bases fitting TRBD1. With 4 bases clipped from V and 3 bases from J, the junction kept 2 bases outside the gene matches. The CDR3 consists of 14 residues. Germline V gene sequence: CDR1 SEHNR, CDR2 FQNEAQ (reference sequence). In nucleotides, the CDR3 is TGTGCCAGCAGCTCCGGGACAGGGGGCTACGAGCAGTACTTC. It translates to CASSSGTGGYEQYF.